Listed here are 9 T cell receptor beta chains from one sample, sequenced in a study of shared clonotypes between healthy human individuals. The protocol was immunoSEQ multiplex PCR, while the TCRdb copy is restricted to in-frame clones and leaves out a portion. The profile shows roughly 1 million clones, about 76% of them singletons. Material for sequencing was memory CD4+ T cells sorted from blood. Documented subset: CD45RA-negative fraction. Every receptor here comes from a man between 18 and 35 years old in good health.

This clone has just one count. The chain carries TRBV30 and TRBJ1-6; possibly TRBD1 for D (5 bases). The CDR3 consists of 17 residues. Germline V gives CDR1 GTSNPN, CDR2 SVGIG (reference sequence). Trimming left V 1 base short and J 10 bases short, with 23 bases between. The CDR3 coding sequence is TGTGCCTGGAGTGCGACACCACCTAGGGGCGCGGGATCACCCCTCCACTTT. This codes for CAWSATPPRGAGSPLHF.

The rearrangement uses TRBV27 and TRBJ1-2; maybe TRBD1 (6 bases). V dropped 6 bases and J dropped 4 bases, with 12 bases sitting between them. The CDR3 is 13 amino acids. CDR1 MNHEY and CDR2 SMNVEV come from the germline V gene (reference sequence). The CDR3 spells CASSPGQPYGYTF. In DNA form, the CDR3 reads TGTGCCAGCAGCCCCGGACAGCCCTATGGCTACACCTTC.

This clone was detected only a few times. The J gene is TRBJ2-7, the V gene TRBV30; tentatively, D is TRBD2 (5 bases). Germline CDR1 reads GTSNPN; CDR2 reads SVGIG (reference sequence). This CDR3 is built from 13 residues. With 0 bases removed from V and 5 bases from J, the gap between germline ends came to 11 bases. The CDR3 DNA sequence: TGTGCCTGGAGTGTTGAGCGGCTCCACGAGCAGTACTTC. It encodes CAWSVERLHEQYF.

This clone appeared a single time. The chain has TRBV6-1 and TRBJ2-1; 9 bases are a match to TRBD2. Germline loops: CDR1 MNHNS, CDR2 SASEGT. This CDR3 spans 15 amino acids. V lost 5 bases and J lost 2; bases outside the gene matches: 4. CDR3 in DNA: TGTGCCAGCAGTAAGGCGGGAGGGACCTACAATGAGCAGTTCTTC. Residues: CASSKAGGTYNEQFF.

CDR3 residues: CATKRQGNMNTEAFF. The CDR3 DNA follows: TGTGCCACTAAGCGGCAGGGGAATATGAACACTGAAGCTTTCTTT. The chain joins TRBV7-9 to TRBJ1-1; D is perhaps TRBD1 (6 bases). The CDR3 extends over 15 amino acids. V was cut by 10 bases and J by 0 bases, with 18 bases left in between. Germline CDR1 reads SEHNR; CDR2 reads FQNEAQ (reference sequence).

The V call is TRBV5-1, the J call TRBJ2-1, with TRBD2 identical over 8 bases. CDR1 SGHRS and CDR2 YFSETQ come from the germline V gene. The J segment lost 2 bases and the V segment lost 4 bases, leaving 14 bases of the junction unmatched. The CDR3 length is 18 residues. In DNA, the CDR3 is TGCGCCAGCAGCCCCCGAGGGGGGGCGGGAGGTCCCTACAATGAGCAGTTCTTC. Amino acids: CASSPRGGAGGPYNEQFF.

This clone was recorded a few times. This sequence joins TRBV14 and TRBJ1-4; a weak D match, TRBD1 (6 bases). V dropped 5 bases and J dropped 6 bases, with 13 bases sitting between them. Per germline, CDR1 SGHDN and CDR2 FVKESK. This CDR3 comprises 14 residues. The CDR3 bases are TGTGCCAGCAGCTCCGGGACACAGGATGAAAAACTGTTTTTT. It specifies CASSSGTQDEKLFF.

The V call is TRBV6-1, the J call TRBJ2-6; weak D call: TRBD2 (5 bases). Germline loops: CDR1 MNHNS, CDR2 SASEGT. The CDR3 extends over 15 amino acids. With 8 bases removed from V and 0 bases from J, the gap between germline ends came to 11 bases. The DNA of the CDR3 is TGTGCCAGCCGGGAAAAGAGCTCTGGGGCCAACGTCCTGACTTTC. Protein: CASREKSSGANVLTF.

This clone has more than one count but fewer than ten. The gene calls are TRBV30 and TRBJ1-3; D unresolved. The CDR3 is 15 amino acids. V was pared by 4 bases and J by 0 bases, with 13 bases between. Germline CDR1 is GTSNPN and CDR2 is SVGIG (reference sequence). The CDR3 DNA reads TGTGCCTGGAATAGGGCAGGACCCTCTGGAAACACCATATATTTT. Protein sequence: CAWNRAGPSGNTIYF.